The 12 T cell receptor beta chains presented below share a single source sample, sequenced in a study of T-cell memory formation after mild COVID-19 (dated by TCRdb to about 2021). Libraries were prepared through 5' RACE. This sample was sequenced with an Illumina NovaSeq 6000. The raw public data were reprocessed by TCRdb itself: fastp quality trimming at Q25, MiXCR clonotype calling, in-frame beta chains only. Rows merge per CDR3 protein into single entries with the most common DNA and genes. The sample table holds some 180,000 distinct CDR3 sequences, of which 18% were seen once. The ten largest account for approximately 4% of the sample. Material for sequencing was PBMCs or a T cell subset sorted from them (not recorded which). The receptors shown here come from a man between 18 and 35 years old who had mild COVID-19 (a few samples of this study predate the infection). The sample titles of this study are shuffled in the database, so cell type and time point are left out; the donor was told from shared clones.

The rearrangement links TRBV12-3 or TRBV12-4 to TRBJ1-2, with D maybe TRBD1 (6 bases). V lost 7 bases and J lost 7, with 22 bases in between. The CDR3 length is 15 residues. The CDR3 DNA reads as TGTGCCAGCATTCCCTACGGGGGGCTACAGCTTGGCTACACCTTC. Translating gives CASIPYGGLQLGYTF.

V gene TRBV4-3 combines with J gene TRBJ1-1; weak D call: TRBD1 (5 bases). Germline CDR1 reads LGHNA; CDR2 reads YSLEER. Trimming shortened V by 4 bases and J by 5 bases, and 11 bases separated the two germline ends. CDR3 size: 13 residues. DNA of the CDR3: TGCGCCAGCAGCCGGGGCAGTGGGACTGAAGCTTTCTTT. Residues: CASSRGSGTEAFF.

This sequence joins TRBV7-2 and TRBJ1-5; no clear D. This CDR3 contains 12 residues. Germline loops: CDR1 SGHTA, CDR2 FQGNSA. Trimming removed 4 bases from V and 4 bases from J, with 5 bases in between. The CDR3 sequence is CASSSLNQPQHF. The CDR3 nucleotides are TGTGCCAGCAGCTCCCTAAATCAGCCCCAGCATTTT.

This chain uses TRBV6-2 or TRBV6-3 with TRBJ2-1; a possible D gene is TRBD1 (6 bases). V lost 6 bases to trimming and J lost 0 bases, with 15 bases between them. The CDR3 is 16 amino acids. Germline V gives CDR1 MNHEY, CDR2 SVGEGT. DNA for the CDR3: TGTGCCAGCAGCCCGGACAGACTTCTCTCCTACAATGAGCAGTTCTTC. Encoded protein: CASSPDRLLSYNEQFF.

This clonotype was counted only a few times. The rearrangement uses TRBV7-9 and TRBJ2-1; D possibly uses TRBD1 or TRBD2 (5 bases each). The CDR3 length is 17 residues. Trimming pared 4 bases from V and 6 bases from J, leaving 22 bases between. Germline values: CDR1 SEHNR, CDR2 FQNEAQ (reference sequence). The CDR3 region is CASSSAGQGTRVNEQFF. CDR3 nucleotides: TGTGCCAGCAGCTCAGCAGGACAAGGGACCCGCGTCAATGAGCAGTTCTTC.

This clonotype appeared many times. The genes are TRBV18 and TRBJ2-5, with TRBD1 as a possible D gene (6 bases). V was shortened by 5 bases and J by 3 bases, with 16 bases between the two germline ends. The CDR3 spans 15 residues. CDR1 is KGHSH and CDR2 is LQKENI in the germline V gene. CDR3 nucleotides: TGTGCCAGCTCAGGCGAGGGGGTCTGGGAAGAGACCCAGTACTTC. It yields the protein CASSGEGVWEETQYF.

V is TRBV25-1 and J is TRBJ1-6, with D unclear. This CDR3 is built from 16 residues. From germline, CDR1 is MGHDK and CDR2 SYGVNS. V was pared by 8 bases and J by 7 bases, with 21 bases between. The CDR3 nucleotides are TGTGCCAGCTCATCTCTCCGAGCGGGGTGGAATTCACCCCTCCACTTT. Translating it yields CASSSLRAGWNSPLHF.

The chain recombines TRBV6-5 with TRBJ2-5; a weak D match, TRBD1 (6 bases). Trimming stripped 2 bases from V and 3 bases from J, with 13 bases between. CDR1 is MNHEY, CDR2 SVGAGI, per germline. This CDR3 has 15 amino acids. The CDR3, as DNA: TGTGCCAGCAGTTACCTGACAGGCCATAAAGAGACCCAGTACTTC. Its protein product is CASSYLTGHKETQYF.

This clonotype was seen more than once but under ten times. The genes are TRBV5-1 and TRBJ2-5, with 7 positions matching TRBD1. The germline V gene encodes CDR1 SGHRS and CDR2 YFSETQ. This CDR3 has 13 residues. The V gene end was trimmed by 5 bases and the J gene end by 3 bases; junction bases not matched to a gene: 4. The CDR3, as DNA: TGCGCCAGCAGGGCCGGGACAGAAGAGACCCAGTACTTC. Translating it yields CASRAGTEETQYF.

The rearrangement links TRBV30 to TRBJ1-2; the D is unclear. CDR1 is GTSNPN and CDR2 is SVGIG in the germline V gene (reference sequence). V was cut by 2 bases and J by 4 bases, with 5 bases left in between. This CDR3 is 11 amino acids long. CDR3 DNA sequence: TGTGCCTGGAGTAGTAGCTATGGCTACACCTTC. Translating it yields CAWSSSYGYTF.

This clonotype has only a few counts. V is TRBV4-3 and J is TRBJ1-2, with unresolved D. This CDR3 comprises 15 residues. Trimming stripped 0 bases from V and 0 bases from J, with 8 bases between. Germline CDR1 is LGHNA and CDR2 is YSLEER. The CDR3 DNA reads as TGCGCCAGCAGCCAAGACGCAAGGTCTAACTATGGCTACACCTTC. Translated, it gives CASSQDARSNYGYTF.

In its sample, this clonotype was seen a few times. This chain uses TRBV7-9 with TRBJ2-3; 8 nucleotides align to TRBD2. The CDR3 consists of 13 residues. V was pared by 6 bases and J by 4 bases, with 3 bases of the junction left unmatched. In germline, CDR1 is SEHNR, CDR2 FQNEAQ (reference sequence). The CDR3 loop is CASRRGGADTQYF. DNA for the CDR3: TGTGCCAGCAGACGGGGGGGGGCAGATACGCAGTATTTT. The full variable domain, in which reference TRBV7-9 and TRBJ2-3 provide the parts outside the CDR3, is DTGVSQNPRHKITKRGQNVTFRCDPISEHNRLYWYRQTLGQGPEFLTYFQNEAQLEKSRLLSDRFSAERPKGSFSTLEIQRTEQGDSAMYLCASRRGGADTQYFGPGTRLTVL.